The next 30 T cell receptor beta chains were all read from a single sample in a study of siplizumab effects on memory and regulatory T cells. Only in-frame clones appear in the TCRdb table, and some are missing; sequencing was by immunoSEQ multiplex PCR. The table records some 97,000 clones, around 90% of them present only once. The sample was CD4+ T cells sorted from blood. The receptors derive from a human donor in good health. Some clones in this sample may be carry-over from other donors' samples.

This clone appeared once. The rearrangement joins TRBV6-5 to TRBJ2-2; 7 bases are shared with TRBD1. Germline V lookup: CDR1 MNHEY, CDR2 SVGAGI. The CDR3 has 13 amino acids. Unmatched junction bases numbered 8, after V lost 7 bases and J lost 9 bases. CDR3 in DNA: TGTGCCAGCACCGACAGGGCCGCTAGGGAGCTGTTTTTT. It encodes CASTDRAARELFF.

The V and J genes are TRBV5-1 and TRBJ2-1, with TRBD2 as a possible D gene (5 bases). V was cut by 0 bases and J by 7 bases, with 17 bases left in between. Germline V gives CDR1 SGHRS, CDR2 YFSETQ. This CDR3 spans 16 amino acids. The CDR3 region has the DNA TGCGCCAGCAGCTTGGGAGGGCCCCTATACGGTAATGAGCAGTTCTTC. It codes for CASSLGGPLYGNEQFF. Variable domain in full (rest from reference TRBV5-1 and TRBJ2-1): KAGVTQTPRYLIKTRGQQVTLSCSPISGHRSVSWYQQTPGQGLQFLFEYFSETQRNKGNFPGRFSGRQFSNSRSEMNVSTLELGDSALYLCASSLGGPLYGNEQFFGPGTRLTVL.

With respect to this clone: At one of its ends the junction is not consistent with the germline gene, which may arise from a read error. The chain is built from TRBV7-7 and TRBJ2-7, with TRBD1 identical over 7 bases. CDR1 is SSHAT and CDR2 is FNYEAQ in the germline V gene (reference sequence). The CDR3 consists of 15 residues. The DNA for the CDR3 is TGTGCTAGCAGCCCAAAGACAGGGCCCATCAGCGAGCAGTACTTC. As protein: CASSPKTGPISEQYF.

The V call is TRBV5-6, the J call TRBJ1-5; D call uncertain. This CDR3 has 14 amino acids. Germline V CDR1 and CDR2: SGHDT, YYEEEE. Trimming removed 1 base at V and 3 bases at J, with 8 bases between. CDR3 bases: TGTGCCAGCAGCTTGCCGGGCACCAATCAGCCCCAGCATTTT. This translates into CASSLPGTNQPQHF.

The DNA for the CDR3 is TGTGCCAGTAGTATAGAAGGGGGATTCGACTATGGCTACACCTTC. Its protein product is CASSIEGGFDYGYTF. This rearrangement joins TRBV19 to TRBJ1-2; tentatively, D is TRBD1 (6 bases). The V end lost 0 bases, the J end lost 3 bases, and 11 bases lay between the germline ends. The germline gives CDR1 LNHDA, CDR2 SQIVND (reference sequence). The CDR3 totals 15 residues.

J is TRBJ2-3 and V is TRBV9; D is possibly TRBD2 (5 bases). This CDR3 contains 17 residues. CDR1 SGDLS and CDR2 YYNGEE come from the germline V gene. V gave up 5 bases and J gave up 2 bases, with 21 bases separating them. DNA for the CDR3: TGTGCCAGCAGTCCGGAGGCGCGGAGCCCTATCACAGATACGCAGTATTTT. It encodes CASSPEARSPITDTQYF.

This clone was seen just once. This sequence joins TRBV6-4 and TRBJ2-3; possible D gene TRBD1, 5 bases. V was clipped by 2 bases and J by 0 bases, with 12 bases between them. The CDR3 has 16 amino acids. The germline V gene encodes CDR1 MRHNA and CDR2 SNTAGT. The CDR3 region is CASSDGASFSTDTQYF. The CDR3 bases are TGTGCCAGCAGTGACGGGGCTTCCTTCAGCACAGATACGCAGTATTTT.

The chain carries TRBV5-4 and TRBJ2-5, with D hard to call. The V gene's germline CDR1 is SGHNT and CDR2 YYREEE (reference sequence). With 2 bases removed from V and 2 bases from J, the gap between germline ends came to 10 bases. The CDR3 is 14 residues long. The DNA for the CDR3 is TGTGCCAGCAGCTTCAGACAAGCTCAAGAGACCCAGTACTTC. Its translation: CASSFRQAQETQYF.

This chain joins TRBV9 and TRBJ2-3, with a weak D call TRBD1 (6 bases). Germline V CDR1 and CDR2: SGDLS, YYNGEE. This CDR3 has 14 residues. V lost 0 bases and J 8 bases, leaving 13 bases between the germline ends. The CDR3 sequence is CASSVGQAPGTQYF. CDR3 DNA: TGTGCCAGCAGCGTAGGACAGGCTCCGGGTACGCAGTATTTT.

This chain links TRBV15 with TRBJ2-5; TRBD2 aligns across 10 bases. The J call may be wrong; the DNA end is better matched by TRBJ2-7. This CDR3 spans 15 amino acids. Germline loops: CDR1 LNHNV, CDR2 YYDKDF (reference sequence). CDR3 DNA sequence: TGTGCCACCAGCAGAATCGGGAGCGGGAGGGTCGAGCAGTACTTC. It translates to CATSRIGSGRVEQYF.

The rearrangement joins TRBV4-1 to TRBJ2-6; D ambiguous. CDR3 length: 17 residues. V was cut by 4 bases and J by 2 bases, with 15 bases left in between. Germline CDR1 reads MGHRA; CDR2 reads YSYEKL. Here the CDR3 reads CASSLRTTAAGANVLTF. The CDR3 nucleotides are TGCGCCAGCAGCCTGCGGACGACTGCGGCTGGGGCCAACGTCCTGACTTTC.

V and J are TRBV28 and TRBJ2-7; 8 positions match TRBD2. Germline assignment: CDR1 MDHEN and CDR2 SYDVKM. This CDR3 spans 15 amino acids. The V segment lost 7 bases and the J segment 6 bases; nucleotides outside the gene matches: 14. The CDR3 is CASTLPGLAVGEQYF. CDR3 DNA sequence: TGTGCCAGCACTCTACCCGGACTAGCTGTAGGCGAGCAGTACTTC.

The CDR3 spells CAISESKAGANEQYF. Here the CDR3 DNA reads TGTGCCATCAGTGAGTCAAAAGCGGGAGCCAACGAGCAGTACTTC. The genes are TRBV10-3 and TRBJ2-7; 8 bases line up with TRBD2. Germline lookup yields CDR1 ENHRY and CDR2 SYGVKD. CDR3 size: 15 residues. V lost 0 bases to trimming and J lost 5 bases; unmatched junction nucleotides: 6.

The chain combines TRBV5-1 with TRBJ1-1; 10 nucleotides line up with TRBD1. Germline loops: CDR1 SGHRS, CDR2 YFSETQ. V dropped 4 bases and J dropped 10; count of bases not matched to a gene: 13. The CDR3 loop spans 15 amino acids. The CDR3 DNA is TGCGCCAGCAGCCAAAGTATAGACAGGGGGCGGGCAGCTTTCTTT. Translating it yields CASSQSIDRGRAAFF.

The DNA for the CDR3 is TGTGCCCTTCAGGACCGTAACACCGGGGAGCTGTTTTTT. Its translation is CALQDRNTGELFF. The genes are TRBV6-1 and TRBJ2-2, with D unresolved. V was clipped by 11 bases and J by 2 bases, with 12 bases between them. The CDR3 is 13 amino acids. Per germline, CDR1 MNHNS and CDR2 SASEGT.

Worth noting for this clone: The germline gene is not matched at one end of the junction; a read error may be the cause. Other DNA sequences within the sample encode an identical CDR3. This chain connects TRBV18 to TRBJ1-3; 7 nucleotides align to TRBD1. Germline V gene lookup returns CDR1 KGHSH and CDR2 LQKENI. CDR3 size: 13 residues. The CDR3 protein is CASSTRDSPAIYF. DNA of the CDR3: TGCGCCAGCTCAACGAGGGACAGTCCGGCCATATATTTT.

The gene calls are TRBV10-3 and TRBJ2-1, with D perhaps TRBD2 (5 bases). The germline CDR1 and CDR2 sequences are ENHRY and SYGVKD. V lost 0 bases and J lost 3, with 9 bases in between. The CDR3 consists of 15 residues. In DNA, the CDR3 is TGTGCCATCAGTGAGTCACTAGGAAGCTACAATGAGCAGTTCTTC. Protein product: CAISESLGSYNEQFF.

V gene TRBV6-1 combines with J gene TRBJ2-7, with 8 nucleotides matching TRBD2. This CDR3 has 13 residues. V lost 7 bases to trimming and J lost 7 bases; unmatched junction nucleotides: 9. Germline V lookup: CDR1 MNHNS, CDR2 SASEGT. CDR3 in amino acids: CASKSGGGREQYF. Here the CDR3 DNA reads TGTGCCAGCAAGTCGGGAGGGGGTCGGGAGCAGTACTTC.

The rearrangement uses TRBV7-3 and TRBJ2-1, with unresolved D. Germline CDR1 reads SGHTA; CDR2 reads FQGTGA. This CDR3 has 15 residues. The ends were cut back, 1 base at V and 9 bases at J, with 16 bases in the middle. CDR3 in amino acids: CASSLISFLSSEQFF. The CDR3, as DNA: TGTGCCAGCAGCTTAATCAGTTTTCTAAGCAGTGAGCAGTTCTTC.

This clone was seen a single time. V and J are TRBV6-6 and TRBJ2-5, with no clear D. V gave up 0 bases and J gave up 3 bases, with 5 bases separating them. The CDR3 has 13 residues. Germline CDR1 and CDR2: MNHNY and SVGAGI (reference sequence). In DNA, the CDR3 is TGTGCCAGCAGTTACTCCTTAGAAGAGACCCAGTACTTC. It specifies CASSYSLEETQYF.

This rearrangement joins TRBV19 to TRBJ2-1, with 10 bases identical to TRBD2. V was clipped by 5 bases and J by 3 bases; unmatched bases: 13. CDR3 length: 18 amino acids. The germline V gene has CDR1 LNHDA and CDR2 SQIVND (reference sequence). The CDR3 DNA follows: TGTGCCAGTAGTGGGGGAAAAGGACTAGCGGTGGGCTACAATGAGCAGTTCTTC. Translation: CASSGGKGLAVGYNEQFF.

This sequence joins TRBV10-1 and TRBJ1-2; 7 bases map to TRBD1. CDR1 is WNHNN, CDR2 SYGVQD, per germline (reference sequence). The CDR3 loop spans 15 amino acids. Trimming cost V 1 base and J 2 bases; bases outside gene matches: 4. CDR3 loop: CASSEYRGVNYGYTF. The CDR3 DNA reads TGCGCCAGCAGTGAGTACAGGGGAGTCAACTATGGCTACACCTTC.

This chain joins TRBV28 and TRBJ2-1, with D perhaps TRBD1 (5 bases). With 4 bases removed from V and 4 bases from J, the gap between germline ends came to 23 bases. This CDR3 is built from 18 residues. CDR1 MDHEN and CDR2 SYDVKM come from the germline V gene. The CDR3 bases are TGTGCCAGCAGTTCATTCCTCGGACGTCAAAAGGGGTACAATGAGCAGTTCTTC. It codes for CASSSFLGRQKGYNEQFF.

The chain links TRBV28 to TRBJ2-2, with 15 positions matching TRBD2. This CDR3 contains 16 residues. V lost 5 bases, J lost 7 bases, and 5 bases stayed unmatched. Germline loops: CDR1 MDHEN, CDR2 SYDVKM. CDR3 DNA: TGTGCCAGCAGTCTGGGGACTAGCGGGAGGAACGGGGAGCTGTTTTTT. This sequence encodes CASSLGTSGRNGELFF.

The chain couples TRBV27 to TRBJ1-5; TRBD1 matches 8 bases. CDR3 length: 14 residues. Unmatched junction bases numbered 6, after V lost 6 bases and J lost 5 bases. Germline V gives CDR1 MNHEY, CDR2 SMNVEV (reference sequence). The CDR3, as DNA: TGTGCCAGCAGCCGAGACAGGGGAGATCAGCCCCAGCATTTT. Translation: CASSRDRGDQPQHF.

The chain employs TRBV7-2 and TRBJ1-3, with 8 nucleotides matching TRBD1. Germline-derived CDR1 and CDR2 are SGHTA and FQGNSA. The CDR3 spans 15 residues. V lost 1 base, J lost 4 bases, and 3 bases stayed unmatched. CDR3 sequence reads: CASSLVTGEGNTIYF. In DNA form, the CDR3 reads TGTGCCAGCAGCTTAGTGACAGGGGAGGGAAACACCATATATTTT.

This rearrangement joins TRBV19 to TRBJ2-1; no reliable D call. The germline V and J ends were trimmed by 9 bases and 5 bases, with 11 bases remaining between them. Germline lookup yields CDR1 LNHDA and CDR2 SQIVND (reference sequence). This CDR3 is 12 amino acids long. The DNA of the CDR3 is TGTGCCAGCAGCCGCCGGGACAATGAGCAGTTCTTC. It translates to CASSRRDNEQFF.

The V call is TRBV11-3, the J call TRBJ2-1; 11 bases agree with TRBD2. With V trimmed by 4 bases and J by 8 bases, 7 bases remained unmatched. The germline V gene has CDR1 SGHNT and CDR2 YENEEA. The CDR3 has 15 amino acids. In DNA form, the CDR3 reads TGTGCCAGCAGCTACCGTAGCGGGAGGGCAGATGAGCAGTTCTTC. This codes for CASSYRSGRADEQFF.

The chain uses TRBV19 and TRBJ2-7; possible D gene TRBD2, 8 bases. Germline CDR1 LNHDA, CDR2 SQIVND (reference sequence). V dropped 4 bases and J dropped 5 bases, with 15 bases sitting between them. The length of the CDR3 is 14 residues. The CDR3 coding sequence is TGTGCCAGTAGTACCGGGAGGGGGCGGGACGAGCAGTACTTC. It specifies CASSTGRGRDEQYF. Complete variable domain (other parts from reference TRBV19 and TRBJ2-7): DGGITQSPKYLFRKEGQNVTLSCEQNLNHDAMYWYRQDPGQGLRLIYYSQIVNDFQKGDIAEGYSVSREKKESFPLTVTSAQKNPTAFYLCASSTGRGRDEQYFGPGTRLTVT.

The CDR3 sequence is CASSRLAGVTGELFF. The CDR3 DNA is TGTGCCAGTAGTAGGCTAGCGGGAGTCACCGGGGAGCTGTTTTTT. This sequence joins TRBV19 and TRBJ2-2; 10 bases are a match to TRBD2. CDR1 and CDR2 (germline): LNHDA, SQIVND (reference sequence). V trimming: 4 bases; J trimming: 4 bases; junction bases outside the gene matches: 3. The CDR3 loop spans 15 amino acids.